Following are 10 T cell receptor delta chains from one sample sequenced in a study of gamma-delta chains in newborns, infants, children. TCRdb applied CATT to the reads for clone calling. The table shows over a thousand delta-chain clones, with about 8% occurring only once. The sequencing sample was made of blood. Receptors originate from a child who was a newborn, infant or young child, either healthy, febrile or measles-vaccinated (not recorded which).

This clone appeared a few times. The chain employs TRDV2 and TRDJ3; 10 bases map to TRDD3. The CDR3 length is 18 residues. Germline V gene sequence: CDR1 GEAIGNYY, CDR2 EKD. The V gene end was trimmed by 1 base and the J gene end by 0 bases; junction bases not matched to a gene: 2. The CDR3 DNA reads TGTGCCTGTGACACTGGGGGATACAGCTCCTGGGACACCCGACAGATGTTTTTC. Its translation is CACDTGGYSSWDTRQMFF.

By its share, this clone is medium-sized. A read error may explain this, as a much larger clone is one base away. This sequence joins TRDV2 and TRDJ3, with TRDD3 identical over 11 bases. From germline, CDR1 is GEAIGNYY and CDR2 EKD. The CDR3 is made up of 17 amino acids. V dropped 3 bases and J dropped 2; count of bases not matched to a gene: 2. The CDR3 sequence: CACDVLGDTWDTRQMFF. The CDR3 DNA reads as TGTGCCTGTGACGTACTGGGGGATACCTGGGACACCCGACAGATGTTTTTC.

Remarks on this clone: This DNA's translation differs at residue 8 from TCRdb's protein, which comes from a much larger clone; a read error is likely, and the protein shown is translated from the DNA. The chain combines TRDV2 with TRDJ1; TRDD3 is a possible D gene (5 bases). This CDR3 spans 17 amino acids. Germline V gives CDR1 GEAIGNYY, CDR2 EKD. V lost 0 bases to trimming and J lost 0 bases, with 16 bases between them. The CDR3 here is CACDTVAVGSHTDKLIF. CDR3 DNA sequence: TGTGCCTGTGACACCGTTGCTGTGGGATCCCACACCGATAAACTCATCTTT.

This clone was observed a few times. This sequence is one base from a far larger clone and is likely a read error. The sample carries other DNA sequences with the same CDR3. The chain carries TRDV2 and TRDJ3, with 10 bases aligning to TRDD3. Trimming cost V 1 base and J 4 bases; bases outside gene matches: 3. The CDR3 sequence is 17 residues long. From germline, CDR1 is GEAIGNYY and CDR2 EKD. The CDR3 region is CACDTGGYSWDTRQMFF. The CDR3 DNA follows: TGTGCCTGTGACACTGGGGGATACTCTTGGGACACCCGACAGATGTTTTTC.

This clone was counted between two and nine times. This likely stems from a read error, as it lies one base from a far larger clone. Other DNA sequences within the sample encode an identical CDR3. The chain uses TRDV2 and TRDJ3, with 11 bases matching TRDD3. The CDR3 has 17 residues. Germline V lookup: CDR1 GEAIGNYY, CDR2 EKD. CDR3 residues: CACDNGGYAWDTRQMFF. The CDR3 nucleotides are TGTGCCTGTGACAATGGGGGATACGCCTGGGACACCCGGCAGATGTTTTTC.

In its sample, this clone was seen a few times. TCRdb assigns this DNA the protein of a much larger clone, which departs from its translation at residue 3; this likely reflects a read error, and the protein shown comes from translating the DNA. CDR3 sequence: CARDTGTGGYDKLIF. In DNA form, the CDR3 reads TGTGCCCGTGACACCGGTACTGGGGGATACGATAAACTCATCTTT. The J gene is TRDJ1, the V gene TRDV2; TRDD3 agrees at 11 bases. There are 15 residues in the CDR3. CDR1 is GEAIGNYY, CDR2 EKD, per germline.

A few counts support this clone. TCRdb's listed protein matches a much larger clone and diverges from this DNA's translation at residue 5, likely through a read error; the protein shown comes from the DNA. V is TRDV2 and J is TRDJ3; no reliable D call. CDR1 is GEAIGNYY and CDR2 is EKD in the germline V gene. The CDR3 is 18 amino acids. V lost 3 bases to trimming and J lost 0 bases, with 14 bases between them. CDR3 nucleotide sequence: TGTGCCTGTGACGCTGTACGGCCATACTCCTGGGACACCCGACAGATGTTTTTC. It translates to CACDAVRPYSWDTRQMFF.

This clone was found a few times. The translation of this DNA and the TCRdb protein of a much larger clone differ at residue 10, probably owing to a read error; the protein shown here is translated from the DNA. The chain employs TRDV2 and TRDJ3, with TRDD3 identical over 8 bases. Germline V lookup: CDR1 GEAIGNYY, CDR2 EKD. The CDR3 is 22 amino acids. Germline trimming cut 1 base from V and 0 bases from J; bases unmatched to any gene: 16. Written as DNA, the CDR3 is TGTGCCTGTGACACGGGTGGATGGGGGATGCGGCCCGACTCCTGGGACACCCGACAGATGTTTTTC. This sequence encodes CACDTGGWGMRPDSWDTRQMFF.

Note on this clone: The protein that TCRdb holds for this DNA derives from a much larger clone and differs from the translated DNA at residue 8, which likely indicates a read error; the protein shown here is translated from the DNA. The rearrangement joins TRDV1 to TRDJ1, with TRDD3 as a possible D gene (6 bases). V shed 5 bases and J shed 4 bases, with 38 bases lying between them. Per germline, CDR1 TSWWSYY and CDR2 QGS. This CDR3 is built from 22 residues. CDR3 coding DNA: TGTGCTCTTGGGCCCAAGTTTTCCCAAGGTGATTGTAAGTACCCCTGGGGCGATAAACTCATCTTT. Its protein is CALGPKFSQGDCKYPWGDKLIF.

This clone was counted a few times. The mismatch at residue 14 between this DNA's translation and the TCRdb protein of a much larger clone likely reflects a read error; the protein shown is translated from the DNA. The chain recombines TRDV1 with TRDJ1, with D possibly being TRDD2 (5 bases). The CDR3 is 18 residues long. CDR1 and CDR2 (germline): TSWWSYY, QGS. The CDR3 spells CALGEGPTSFFYTYKLIF. The CDR3 nucleotides read TGTGCTCTTGGGGAAGGCCCAACCTCCTTCTTTTACACCTATAAACTCATCTTT.